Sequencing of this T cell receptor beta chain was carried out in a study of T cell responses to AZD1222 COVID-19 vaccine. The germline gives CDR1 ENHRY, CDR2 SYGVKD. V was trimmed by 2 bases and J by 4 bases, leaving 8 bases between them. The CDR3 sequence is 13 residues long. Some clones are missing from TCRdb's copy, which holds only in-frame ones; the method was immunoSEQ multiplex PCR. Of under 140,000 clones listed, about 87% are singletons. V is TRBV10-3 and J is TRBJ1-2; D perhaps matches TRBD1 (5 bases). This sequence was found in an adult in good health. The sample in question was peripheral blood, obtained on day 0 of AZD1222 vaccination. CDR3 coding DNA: TGTGCCATCAGTGAGACAGGAGTCTATGGCTACACCTTC. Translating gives CAISETGVYGYTF.